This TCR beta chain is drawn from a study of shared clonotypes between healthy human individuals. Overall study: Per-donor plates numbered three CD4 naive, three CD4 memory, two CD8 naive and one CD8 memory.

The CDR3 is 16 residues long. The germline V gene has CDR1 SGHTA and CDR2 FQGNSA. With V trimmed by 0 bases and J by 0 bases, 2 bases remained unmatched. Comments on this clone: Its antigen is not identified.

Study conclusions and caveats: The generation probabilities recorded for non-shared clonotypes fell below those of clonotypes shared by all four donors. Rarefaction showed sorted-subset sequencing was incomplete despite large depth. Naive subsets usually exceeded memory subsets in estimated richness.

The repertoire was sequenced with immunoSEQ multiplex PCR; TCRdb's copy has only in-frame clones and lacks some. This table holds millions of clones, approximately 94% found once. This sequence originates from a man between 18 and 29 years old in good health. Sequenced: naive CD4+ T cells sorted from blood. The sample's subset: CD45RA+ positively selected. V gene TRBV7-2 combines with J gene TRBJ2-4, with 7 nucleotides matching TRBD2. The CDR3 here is CASSLARGVAKNIQYF. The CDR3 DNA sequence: TGTGCCAGCAGCTTAGCTCGGGGGGTAGCCAAAAACATTCAGTACTTC.